The 30 T cell receptor beta chains presented below share a single source sample, sequenced in a study of blood T cell repertoires in COVID-19. Assay: immunoSEQ multiplex PCR; the TCRdb copy retains only in-frame clones and omits some. The sample shows around 270,000 clones, around 89% of them seen only once. Sequenced input: peripheral blood. These receptors all stem from a man aged 40-50 years with acute or convalescent COVID-19.

The gene calls are TRBV5-1 and TRBJ1-2; perhaps TRBD1 as D (6 bases). The germline V and J ends were trimmed by 4 bases and 7 bases, with 17 bases remaining between them. Germline V gene lookup returns CDR1 SGHRS and CDR2 YFSETQ. CDR3 size: 14 residues. The CDR3 nucleotides read TGCGCCAGCAGCGATCCCCCGGGAGGGGGTGGCTACACCTTC. This translates into CASSDPPGGGGYTF. The full variable domain, its missing parts supplied by reference TRBV5-1 and TRBJ1-2, is KAGVTQTPRYLIKTRGQQVTLSCSPISGHRSVSWYQQTPGQGLQFLFEYFSETQRNKGNFPGRFSGRQFSNSRSEMNVSTLELGDSALYLCASSDPPGGGGYTFGSGTRLTVV.

This clone was found once. J is TRBJ1-1 and V is TRBV5-6; D ambiguous. This CDR3 comprises 14 residues. CDR1 is SGHDT and CDR2 is YYEEEE in the germline V gene. V shed 1 base and J shed 5 bases, with 12 bases lying between them. This CDR3 is CASSLRVLRTEAFF. In DNA, the CDR3 is TGTGCCAGCAGCTTGCGGGTTCTGCGGACTGAAGCTTTCTTT.

The gene calls are TRBV6-1 and TRBJ1-6, with D possibly matching TRBD1 (5 bases). The CDR3 is 16 amino acids. With 2 bases removed from V and 1 base from J, the gap between germline ends came to 9 bases. CDR1 MNHNS and CDR2 SASEGT come from the germline V gene. CDR3 nucleotide sequence: TGTGCCAGCAGTGAAATCAGGGCGTCCTATAATTCACCCCTCCACTTT. Translation: CASSEIRASYNSPLHF.

This rearrangement joins TRBV6-5 to TRBJ2-2, with TRBD1 matching 9 bases. The V and J ends lost 6 bases and 6 bases, in that order; junction bases with no gene match: 5. The CDR3 loop spans 14 amino acids. Germline V CDR1 and CDR2: MNHEY, SVGAGI. The CDR3 reads CASRRDREAGELFF. The CDR3 DNA reads TGTGCCAGCAGGCGGGACAGGGAGGCCGGGGAGCTGTTTTTT.

The rearrangement joins TRBV24-1 to TRBJ2-1; 7 bases fit TRBD1. CDR1 and CDR2 from the germline V gene are KGHDR and SFDVKD. The CDR3 totals 14 residues. Trimming cost V 5 bases and J 3 bases; bases outside gene matches: 3. The CDR3 here is CATSATGVYNEQFF. In DNA, the CDR3 is TGTGCCACCAGTGCTACAGGGGTCTACAATGAGCAGTTCTTC.

The rearrangement links TRBV11-2 to TRBJ1-4; D might be TRBD1 (6 bases). Germline CDR1 and CDR2: SGHAT and FQNNGV. V was clipped by 4 bases and J by 5 bases, with 14 bases between them. The CDR3 length is 15 residues. The CDR3 DNA reads TGTGCCAGCAGCTCACAGGGACGACGGAATGAAAAACTGTTTTTT. Protein sequence: CASSSQGRRNEKLFF. Filled out from reference TRBV11-2 and TRBJ1-4, the complete variable domain reads EAGVAQSPRYKIIEKRQSVAFWCNPISGHATLYWYQQILGQGPKLLIQFQNNGVVDDSQLPKDRFSAERLKGVDSTLKIQPAKLEDSAVYLCASSSQGRRNEKLFFGSGTQLSVL.

This clone was seen a handful of times. The rearrangement uses TRBV12-3 or TRBV12-4 and TRBJ1-2, with D perhaps matching TRBD1 (5 bases). V was clipped by 6 bases and J by 7 bases, with 15 bases between them. The CDR3 contains 13 residues. The CDR3 bases are TGTGCCAGCAGGTTAACTACAGGTAGTGGCTACACCTTC. Its translation: CASRLTTGSGYTF.

This clone was counted only a few times. At one of its ends the junction is not consistent with the germline gene, which may arise from a read error. The chain carries TRBV7-8 and TRBJ1-2; 9 nucleotides align to TRBD1. CDR1 and CDR2 from the germline V gene are SGHVS and FQNEAQ. The CDR3 spans 19 residues. In nucleotides, the CDR3 is TGTGCCAGCAGGTTAGGGCTTAGAGAACAGGGGGCGTTCGACTATGGCTACACCTTC. It codes for CASRLGLREQGAFDYGYTF.

V and J are TRBV7-2 and TRBJ1-1; 7 bases map to TRBD1. CDR1 is SGHTA, CDR2 FQGNSA, per germline. V dropped 5 bases and J dropped 8; count of bases not matched to a gene: 8. This CDR3 has 13 amino acids. The CDR3 reads CASSLWRDSEAFF. The CDR3 coding sequence is TGTGCCAGCAGCCTGTGGCGGGACAGCGAAGCTTTCTTT.

This chain links TRBV6-2 or TRBV6-3 with TRBJ1-1; tentative D call: TRBD1 (6 bases). CDR3 size: 14 residues. The V end lost 5 bases, the J end lost 0 bases, and 10 bases lay between the germline ends. Germline loops: CDR1 MNHEY, CDR2 SVGEGT. CDR3 coding DNA: TGTGCCAGCAGTGTACAGGGTGTGAACACTGAAGCTTTCTTT. This gives the protein CASSVQGVNTEAFF.

The count of this clone is one. The rearrangement uses TRBV10-1 and TRBJ2-1; 8 positions match TRBD2. V trimming: 0 bases; J trimming: 6 bases; junction bases outside the gene matches: 7. Germline loops: CDR1 WNHNN, CDR2 SYGVQD (reference sequence). The CDR3 has 16 residues. CDR3 DNA: TGCGCCAGCAGTGAGTCAAGTACGGGGGGGGGCAATGAGCAGTTCTTC. The encoded protein is CASSESSTGGGNEQFF.

The rearrangement joins TRBV3-1 (or the pseudogene TRBV3-2) to TRBJ1-2, with 7 bases fitting TRBD1. The junction had 8 bases not matched to a gene; V was cut back by 0 bases and J by 4 bases. The CDR3 has 16 amino acids. Germline values: CDR1 LGHDT, CDR2 YNNKEL (reference sequence). The DNA for the CDR3 is TGTGCCAGCAGCCAAGATCGGGAAGGGGGCGGCTATGGCTACACCTTC. Translating it yields CASSQDREGGGYGYTF.

This rearrangement joins TRBV2 to TRBJ2-3, with a tentative D call TRBD2 (6 bases). The V and J ends lost 4 bases and 2 bases respectively, with 13 bases between them. The CDR3 runs 15 residues. Germline loops: CDR1 SNHLY, CDR2 FYNNEI. Here the CDR3 reads CASSVGLRYTDTQYF. In DNA form, the CDR3 reads TGTGCCAGCAGTGTGGGACTGCGATACACAGATACGCAGTATTTT.

The genes are TRBV19 and TRBJ1-1, with D tentatively TRBD1 (6 bases). V shed 6 bases and J shed 0 bases, with 11 bases lying between them. Per the germline V gene, CDR1 is LNHDA and CDR2 is SQIVND (reference sequence). CDR3 length equals 14 residues. The chain's CDR3 is CASSWQGLNTEAFF. The DNA of the CDR3 is TGTGCCAGTAGCTGGCAGGGGTTGAACACTGAAGCTTTCTTT.

The V and J genes are TRBV5-6 and TRBJ1-1; the match to TRBD1 covers 8 bases. J lost 5 bases, V lost 0 bases, and 9 bases had no gene match. The CDR3 totals 16 residues. The V gene's germline CDR1 is SGHDT and CDR2 YYEEEE. This chain's CDR3 is CASSLEDRVLVTEAFF. The DNA for the CDR3 is TGTGCCAGCAGCTTGGAGGACAGGGTATTGGTAACTGAAGCTTTCTTT.

The chain carries TRBV5-6 and TRBJ1-1; weak D call: TRBD1 (6 bases). The germline CDR1 and CDR2 sequences are SGHDT and YYEEEE. The CDR3 length is 12 residues. Deletions cut 0 bases from V and 11 bases from J, with 11 bases between. This CDR3 reads CASSLVAGVAFF. The CDR3 DNA sequence: TGTGCCAGCAGCTTGGTCGCAGGGGTCGCTTTCTTT.

The chain employs TRBV2 and TRBJ1-1, with D possibly being TRBD1 (5 bases). V lost 6 bases and J 3 bases, leaving 11 bases between the germline ends. Germline V gene data show CDR1 as SNHLY and CDR2 as FYNNEI. This CDR3 comprises 13 residues. The CDR3 DNA follows: TGTGCCAGCAGGGAGGGGTTTGACACTGAAGCTTTCTTT. Its translation is CASREGFDTEAFF.

This clone appeared a single time. The chain recombines TRBV7-9 with TRBJ1-1; 7 nucleotides match TRBD1. This CDR3 has 14 amino acids. Germline lookup yields CDR1 SEHNR and CDR2 FQNEAQ (reference sequence). With 3 bases clipped from V and 2 bases from J, the junction kept 3 bases outside the gene matches. This chain's CDR3 is CASSLGTVNTEAFF. CDR3 in DNA: TGTGCCAGCAGCTTGGGGACAGTTAACACTGAAGCTTTCTTT.

This sequence joins TRBV11-2 and TRBJ1-2; 11 bases fit TRBD1. CDR1 SGHAT and CDR2 FQNNGV come from the germline V gene. J was trimmed by 6 bases and V by 6 bases; bases with no gene match: 3. The CDR3 sequence is 13 residues long. Here the CDR3 reads CASRRTGGNGYTF. CDR3 coding DNA: TGTGCCAGCAGACGGACAGGGGGCAATGGCTACACCTTC.

This chain uses TRBV10-3 with TRBJ2-7, with 7 nucleotides matching TRBD1. Germline V lookup: CDR1 ENHRY, CDR2 SYGVKD. This CDR3 is built from 13 residues. After removal of 5 bases from V and 2 bases from J, the junction contained 3 bases not matched to a gene. CDR3 coding DNA: TGTGCCATCAGTCGGGACAGCACCTACGAGCAGTACTTC. Amino acid sequence: CAISRDSTYEQYF.

The V and J genes are TRBV19 and TRBJ1-1; no definite D call. Deletions cut 5 bases from V and 10 bases from J, with 11 bases between. The CDR3 is 11 amino acids. Germline CDR1 reads LNHDA; CDR2 reads SQIVND (reference sequence). This CDR3 reads CASSLTLRAFF. The CDR3 nucleotides read TGTGCCAGTAGTTTAACCCTTAGAGCTTTCTTT. Complete variable domain (other parts from reference TRBV19 and TRBJ1-1): DGGITQSPKYLFRKEGQNVTLSCEQNLNHDAMYWYRQDPGQGLRLIYYSQIVNDFQKGDIAEGYSVSREKKESFPLTVTSAQKNPTAFYLCASSLTLRAFFGQGTRLTVV.

V gene TRBV30 combines with J gene TRBJ1-2; D possibly corresponds to TRBD1 (5 bases). V shed 2 bases and J shed 6 bases, with 13 bases lying between them. The CDR3 consists of 13 residues. CDR1 is GTSNPN and CDR2 is SVGIG in the germline V gene (reference sequence). CDR3 loop: CAWSTKGLNGYTF. CDR3 nucleotides: TGTGCCTGGAGTACGAAGGGGTTAAATGGCTACACCTTC.

The chain links TRBV25-1 to TRBJ2-3; a weak D match, TRBD1 (5 bases). With 7 bases removed from V and 0 bases from J, the gap between germline ends came to 14 bases. The CDR3 spans 15 residues. Germline V lookup: CDR1 MGHDK, CDR2 SYGVNS. CDR3 loop: CASNQGYTSTDTQYF. CDR3 DNA sequence: TGTGCCAGCAACCAGGGCTATACTAGCACAGATACGCAGTATTTT.

The CDR3 is CASSELAGGQREQFF. The DNA for the CDR3 is TGTGCCAGCAGTGAACTAGCGGGGGGCCAGAGGGAGCAGTTCTTC. The chain joins TRBV2 to TRBJ2-1; 11 nucleotides line up with TRBD2. V trimming: 2 bases; J trimming: 10 bases; junction bases outside the gene matches: 7. Looked up from germline, CDR1 is SNHLY and CDR2 is FYNNEI. CDR3 length equals 15 residues.

This chain joins TRBV1 and TRBJ2-1; TRBD1, as called in the table, went unchecked against the DNA. TRBV1 constitutes a pseudogene. This CDR3 is built from 16 residues. CDR3 DNA sequence: TGCACCAGCAGCCAAGATCAGTGGCCCCAATCCGATGAGCAGTTCTTC. Its protein product is CTSSQDQWPQSDEQFF.

CDR3 bases: TGTGCCAGCAGCTCACTAGCGGGGGGTTCCAATGAGCAGTTCTTC. This translates into CASSSLAGGSNEQFF. This chain connects TRBV7-3 to TRBJ2-1; 12 nucleotides agree with TRBD2. Germline lookup yields CDR1 SGHTA and CDR2 FQGTGA. V shed 4 bases, J shed 6 bases, and the junction held 4 bases outside the gene matches. The CDR3 runs to 15 residues.

The chain employs TRBV2 and TRBJ1-5; a weak D match, TRBD1 (6 bases). CDR1 is SNHLY, CDR2 FYNNEI, per germline. V lost 2 bases and J 4 bases, leaving 9 bases between the germline ends. The CDR3 length is 14 residues. CDR3 residues: CASSENRENQPQHF. The DNA for the CDR3 is TGTGCCAGCAGTGAAAACAGGGAGAATCAGCCCCAGCATTTT.

The chain combines TRBV5-4 with TRBJ1-2, with D unresolved. V lost 7 bases to trimming and J lost 8 bases, with 18 bases between them. The germline V gene has CDR1 SGHNT and CDR2 YYREEE (reference sequence). CDR3 length equals 13 residues. The CDR3 spells CASGLGGRNGYTF. The CDR3 nucleotides are TGTGCCAGCGGACTCGGAGGGAGGAACGGCTACACCTTC.

V usage is TRBV10-3 and J usage is TRBJ1-2, with 7 bases matching TRBD1. The junction had 17 bases not matched to a gene; V was cut back by 6 bases and J by 10 bases. This CDR3 region has 15 residues. Germline CDR1 ENHRY, CDR2 SYGVKD. Here the CDR3 reads CAIRGTERPEGDYTF. Written as DNA, the CDR3 is TGTGCCATCAGAGGGACAGAGCGCCCCGAGGGGGACTACACCTTC.

A few counts support this clone. J is TRBJ1-1 and V is TRBV3-1 (or the pseudogene TRBV3-2); 11 bases fit TRBD1. CDR3 length equals 12 residues. Germline trimming cut 4 bases from V and 10 bases from J; bases unmatched to any gene: 2. CDR1 is LGHDT, CDR2 YNNKEL, per germline (reference sequence). CDR3 nucleotide sequence: TGTGCCAGCAGCCGCGGGACAGGGGGAGCTTTCTTT. The encoded protein is CASSRGTGGAFF.